These 21 T cell receptor beta chains came from one sample sequenced in a study of monozygotic twins with inflammatory bowel disease. Reanalyzing the 5' RACE reads, TCRdb keeps one entry per CDR3 protein, without DNA. This table holds about 300,000 distinct CDR3 sequences. Sample: blood. Every receptor here comes from a human donor with ulcerative colitis or Crohn's disease, or a healthy co-twin of an affected twin (not recorded which).

V gene TRBV11-3 combines with J gene TRBJ2-2; as DNA is missing, the TRBD1 call by TCRdb cannot be tested. The germline V gene has CDR1 SGHNT and CDR2 YENEEA. The CDR3 extends over 18 amino acids. The chain's CDR3 is CASSLDRGDREHTGELFF.

The CDR3 sequence is CASSYRGTGGIRTEAFF. This chain uses TRBV6-5 with TRBJ1-1; TCRdb lists TRBD1, though no DNA is available to test this call. Germline CDR1 MNHEY, CDR2 SVGAGI. The CDR3 sequence is 17 residues long.

The rearrangement joins TRBV5-3 to TRBJ2-1; TCRdb indicates TRBD2, and absent DNA this call remains unverified. TRBV5-3 is an ORF for which the function is uncertain. CDR3 length: 13 residues. CDR3 region: CARSLRGIQLQFF.

The chain uses TRBV5-1 and TRBJ2-7; TCRdb gives TRBD1 as the D gene, but with no DNA this cannot be confirmed. The germline V gene encodes CDR1 SGHRS and CDR2 YFSETQ. The CDR3 totals 16 residues. CDR3 residues: CASTPGGTGVSYEQYF. Supplemented by reference TRBV5-1 and TRBJ2-7, the full variable domain reads KAGVTQTPRYLIKTRGQQVTLSCSPISGHRSVSWYQQTPGQGLQFLFEYFSETQRNKGNFPGRFSGRQFSNSRSEMNVSTLELGDSALYLCASTPGGTGVSYEQYFGPGTRLTVT.

The chain couples TRBV3-1 to TRBJ2-1; as DNA is missing, the TRBD2 call by TCRdb cannot be tested. Germline V CDR1 and CDR2: LGHDT, YNNKEL (reference sequence). The CDR3 covers 13 residues. This CDR3 is CASSQKTRVEQFF.

The V gene is TRBV12-3 or TRBV12-4, the J gene TRBJ1-5; TCRdb returns TRBD1, unconfirmable since there is no DNA. This CDR3 contains 13 residues. The CDR3 region is CASRDRANQPQHF.

This rearrangement joins TRBV20-1 to TRBJ2-3; TCRdb names TRBD1, which stays unverified in the absence of DNA. CDR3 length equals 13 residues. Germline lookup yields CDR1 DFQATT and CDR2 SNEGSKA (reference sequence). The CDR3 spells CSAVVGGPDTQYF.

The chain employs TRBV24-1 and TRBJ2-3; TCRdb lists TRBD1, though no DNA is available to test this call. The CDR3 is 15 amino acids. Germline-derived CDR1 and CDR2 are KGHDR and SFDVKD. CDR3 amino acids: CATSDPGTSADTQYF.

The J gene is TRBJ2-4, the V gene TRBV30. Germline values: CDR1 GTSNPN, CDR2 SVGIG (reference sequence). The CDR3 totals 17 residues. The CDR3 spells CAWSGLADRQAKNIQYF.

The chain joins TRBV28 to TRBJ1-5; TCRdb's assignment of TRBD1 cannot be checked, as there is no DNA. This CDR3 spans 15 amino acids. Germline V CDR1 and CDR2: MDHEN, SYDVKM. CDR3 amino acids: CASSRPTVLGQPQHF.

This sequence joins TRBV11-1 and TRBJ2-4; the D call from TCRdb, TRBD1, cannot be confirmed without DNA. The CDR3 runs 18 residues. CDR1 and CDR2 from the germline V gene are SGHAT and FQDESV (reference sequence). CDR3 loop: CASSLAHRDRGAKNIQYF.

The chain couples TRBV24-1 to TRBJ2-2; lacking DNA, the TRBD1 call made by TCRdb goes unchecked. This CDR3 is 17 amino acids long. Germline CDR1 reads KGHDR; CDR2 reads SFDVKD. This chain's CDR3 is CATGERRDTKNTGELFF.

The CDR3 sequence: CASSPYREDNEQFF. The chain links TRBV28 to TRBJ2-1; TCRdb indicates TRBD2, and absent DNA this call remains unverified. The CDR3 covers 14 residues. The germline V gene encodes CDR1 MDHEN and CDR2 SYDVKM.

The chain recombines TRBV5-1 with TRBJ1-2; TCRdb picks TRBD1, but there is no DNA to check that call. Germline CDR1 is SGHRS and CDR2 is YFSETQ. The CDR3 loop spans 15 amino acids. CDR3 in amino acids: CASSLADSLNYGYTF.

V is TRBV28 and J is TRBJ2-1; there is no DNA to check the TCRdb D call of TRBD2. From germline, CDR1 is MDHEN and CDR2 SYDVKM. The CDR3 has 16 residues. The CDR3 is CASKAAGAASDNEQFF.

The chain employs TRBV23-1 and TRBJ2-1; the TCRdb D gene call, TRBD2, has no DNA to confirm it. TRBV23-1 is an open reading frame whose function is uncertain. The CDR3 totals 16 residues. CDR3 protein: CASSQSGTSGEDEQFF.

The chain carries TRBV12-3 or TRBV12-4 and TRBJ2-5; there is no DNA to check the TCRdb D call of TRBD1. CDR3 length equals 14 residues. The CDR3 protein is CASKPGQEQETQYF.

The J gene is TRBJ2-2, the V gene TRBV12-3 or TRBV12-4; TCRdb selects TRBD1, and the lack of DNA leaves this call unchecked. The CDR3 is 13 amino acids. CDR3 loop: CASSFQGSRELFF.

The chain couples TRBV6-5 to TRBJ1-6; the D call from TCRdb, TRBD1, cannot be confirmed without DNA. Germline CDR1 reads MNHEY; CDR2 reads SVGAGI. CDR3 length: 16 residues. The CDR3 sequence is CASSLGGQRYNSPLHF.

V is TRBV4-3 and J is TRBJ2-1; TCRdb names TRBD1, which stays unverified in the absence of DNA. The germline gives CDR1 LGHNA, CDR2 YSLEER. The CDR3 is 16 amino acids. CDR3 region: CASSQVTRGVNNEQFF.

The rearrangement uses TRBV7-2 and TRBJ2-5; TCRdb's assignment of TRBD2 cannot be checked, as there is no DNA. Germline values: CDR1 SGHTA, CDR2 FQGNSA. The length of the CDR3 is 14 residues. The CDR3 here is CASSPVAGWETQYF.